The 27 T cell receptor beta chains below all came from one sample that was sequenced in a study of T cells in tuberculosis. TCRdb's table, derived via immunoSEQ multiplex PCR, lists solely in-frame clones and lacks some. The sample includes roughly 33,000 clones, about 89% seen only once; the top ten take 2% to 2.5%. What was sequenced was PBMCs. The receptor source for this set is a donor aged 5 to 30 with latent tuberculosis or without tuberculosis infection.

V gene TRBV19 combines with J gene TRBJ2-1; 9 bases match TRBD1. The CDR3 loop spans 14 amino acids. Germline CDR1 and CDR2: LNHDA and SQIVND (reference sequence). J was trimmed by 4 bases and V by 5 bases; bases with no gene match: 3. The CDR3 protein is CASSRTGEYNEQFF. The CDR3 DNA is TGTGCCAGTAGTCGGACAGGGGAATACAATGAGCAGTTCTTC.

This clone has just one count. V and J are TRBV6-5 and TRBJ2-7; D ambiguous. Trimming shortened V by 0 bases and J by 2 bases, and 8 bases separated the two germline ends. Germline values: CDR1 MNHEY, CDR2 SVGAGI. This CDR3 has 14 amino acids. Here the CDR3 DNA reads TGTGCCAGCAGTTACTCGGCGGAAACCTACGAGCAGTACTTC. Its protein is CASSYSAETYEQYF.

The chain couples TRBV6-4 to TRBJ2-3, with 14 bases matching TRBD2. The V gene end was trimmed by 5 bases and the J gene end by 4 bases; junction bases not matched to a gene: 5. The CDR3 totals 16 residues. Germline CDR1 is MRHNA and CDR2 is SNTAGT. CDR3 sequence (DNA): TGTGCCAGCAGTCGACTAGCGGGAGGGCCGGCAGATACGCAGTATTTT. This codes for CASSRLAGGPADTQYF.

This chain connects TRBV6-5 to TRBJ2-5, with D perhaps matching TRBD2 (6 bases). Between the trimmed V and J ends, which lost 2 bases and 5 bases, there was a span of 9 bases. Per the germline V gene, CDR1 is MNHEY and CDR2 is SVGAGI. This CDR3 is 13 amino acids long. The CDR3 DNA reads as TGTGCCAGCAGTTACAGCAGCGGGGAGACCCAGTACTTC. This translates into CASSYSSGETQYF.

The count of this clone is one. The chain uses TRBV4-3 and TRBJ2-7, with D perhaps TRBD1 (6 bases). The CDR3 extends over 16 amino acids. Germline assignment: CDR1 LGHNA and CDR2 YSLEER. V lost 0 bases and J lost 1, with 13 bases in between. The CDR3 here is CASSQDSNRVSYEQYF. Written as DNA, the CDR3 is TGCGCCAGCAGCCAAGATTCTAACAGGGTGTCCTACGAGCAGTACTTC.

CDR3 protein: CASSNRTGLLTEAFF. Written as DNA, the CDR3 is TGCGCCAGCAGCAATAGGACAGGGCTTCTAACTGAAGCTTTCTTT. The gene calls are TRBV5-1 and TRBJ1-1; TRBD1 matches at 8 bases. The trim removed 4 bases at V and 5 bases at J, leaving 10 bases unmatched. Per the germline V gene, CDR1 is SGHRS and CDR2 is YFSETQ. The CDR3 has 15 residues.

CDR3 coding DNA: TGTGCCAGCAGTTCGCGTCTATACAATGAGCAGTTCTTC. It encodes CASSSRLYNEQFF. V gene TRBV27 combines with J gene TRBJ2-1, with unresolved D. Trimming pared 4 bases from V and 4 bases from J, leaving 8 bases between. The germline V gene has CDR1 MNHEY and CDR2 SMNVEV (reference sequence). The CDR3 is 13 amino acids.

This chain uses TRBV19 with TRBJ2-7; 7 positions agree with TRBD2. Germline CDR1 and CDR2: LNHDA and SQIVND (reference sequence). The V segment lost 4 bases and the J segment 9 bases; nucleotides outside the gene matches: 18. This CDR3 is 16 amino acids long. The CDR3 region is CASSTSPSSGPLGQYF. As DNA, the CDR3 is TGTGCCAGTAGTACCTCGCCAAGTAGCGGGCCGCTCGGGCAGTACTTC.

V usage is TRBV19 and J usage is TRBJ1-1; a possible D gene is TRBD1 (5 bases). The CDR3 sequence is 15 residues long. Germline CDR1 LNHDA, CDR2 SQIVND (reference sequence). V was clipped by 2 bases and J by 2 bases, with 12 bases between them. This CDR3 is CASSILMGPNTEAFF. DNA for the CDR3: TGTGCCAGTAGTATATTAATGGGGCCCAACACTGAAGCTTTCTTT.

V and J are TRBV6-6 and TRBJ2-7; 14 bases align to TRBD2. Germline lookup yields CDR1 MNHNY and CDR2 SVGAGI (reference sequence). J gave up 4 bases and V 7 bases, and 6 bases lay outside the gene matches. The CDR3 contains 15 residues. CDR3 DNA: TGTGCCAGCACTCCCGGACTAGCGGGGGGTTACGAGCAGTACTTC. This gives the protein CASTPGLAGGYEQYF.

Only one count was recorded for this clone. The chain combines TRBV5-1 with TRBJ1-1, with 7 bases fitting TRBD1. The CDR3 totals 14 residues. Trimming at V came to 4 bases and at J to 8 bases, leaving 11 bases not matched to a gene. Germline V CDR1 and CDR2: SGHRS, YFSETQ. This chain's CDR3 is CASSGTATNREAFF. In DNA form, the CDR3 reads TGCGCCAGCAGCGGGACAGCAACGAACCGAGAAGCTTTCTTT.

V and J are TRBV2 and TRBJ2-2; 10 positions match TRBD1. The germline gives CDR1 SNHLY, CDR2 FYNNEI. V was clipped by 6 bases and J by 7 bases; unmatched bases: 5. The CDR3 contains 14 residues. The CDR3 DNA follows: TGTGCCAGCAGCCCGGGACAGGGGATCGGGGAGCTGTTTTTT. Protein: CASSPGQGIGELFF.

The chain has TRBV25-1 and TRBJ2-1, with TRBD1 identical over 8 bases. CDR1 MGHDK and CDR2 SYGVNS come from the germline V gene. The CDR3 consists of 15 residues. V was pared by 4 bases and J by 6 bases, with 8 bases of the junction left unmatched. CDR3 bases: TGTGCCAGCAGTGGGGCAGGGGGCATAGGCAATGAGCAGTTCTTC. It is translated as CASSGAGGIGNEQFF. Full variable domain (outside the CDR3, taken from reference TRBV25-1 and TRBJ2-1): EADIYQTPRYLVIGTGKKITLECSQTMGHDKMYWYQQDPGMELHLIHYSYGVNSTEKGDLSSESTVSRIRTEHFPLTLESARPSHTSQYLCASSGAGGIGNEQFFGPGTRLTVL.

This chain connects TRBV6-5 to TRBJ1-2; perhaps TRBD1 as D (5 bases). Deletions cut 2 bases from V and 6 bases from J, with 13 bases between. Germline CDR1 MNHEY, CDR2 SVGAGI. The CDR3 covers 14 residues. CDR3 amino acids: CASSYRGGTDGYTF. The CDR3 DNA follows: TGTGCCAGCAGTTACCGCGGAGGGACGGATGGCTACACCTTC.

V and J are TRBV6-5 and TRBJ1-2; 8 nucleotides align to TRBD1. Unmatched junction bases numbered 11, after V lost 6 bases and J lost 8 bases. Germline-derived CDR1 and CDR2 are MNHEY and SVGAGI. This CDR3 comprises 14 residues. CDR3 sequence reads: CASSGYRDRKGYTF. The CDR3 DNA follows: TGTGCCAGCAGCGGTTACCGGGACAGGAAAGGCTACACCTTC.

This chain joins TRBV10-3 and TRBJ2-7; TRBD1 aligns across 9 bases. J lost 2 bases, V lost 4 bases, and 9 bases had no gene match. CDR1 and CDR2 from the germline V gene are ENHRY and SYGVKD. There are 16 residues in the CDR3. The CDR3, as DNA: TGTGCCATCAGTGGATCCGGGACAGGGCCCCCCTACGAGCAGTACTTC. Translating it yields CAISGSGTGPPYEQYF.

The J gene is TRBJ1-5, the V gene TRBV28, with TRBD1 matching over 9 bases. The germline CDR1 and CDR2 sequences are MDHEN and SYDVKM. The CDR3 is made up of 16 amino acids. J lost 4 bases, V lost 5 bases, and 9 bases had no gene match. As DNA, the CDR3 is TGTGCCAGCAGTCCTCCGACAGGGGGAGGGAATCAGCCCCAGCATTTT. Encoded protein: CASSPPTGGGNQPQHF.

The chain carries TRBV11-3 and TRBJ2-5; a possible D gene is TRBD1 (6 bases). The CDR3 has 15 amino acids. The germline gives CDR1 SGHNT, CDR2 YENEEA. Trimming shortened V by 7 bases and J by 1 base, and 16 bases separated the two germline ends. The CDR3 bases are TGTGCCAGCACCATTCCAGGGGAAAGCCAAGAGACCCAGTACTTC. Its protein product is CASTIPGESQETQYF.

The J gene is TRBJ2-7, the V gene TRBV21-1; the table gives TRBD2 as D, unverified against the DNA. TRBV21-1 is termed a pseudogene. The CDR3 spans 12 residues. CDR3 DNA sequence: TGTGCCAGCAGCAAGCAAGGAGCCGAGCAGTACTTC. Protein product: CASSKQGAEQYF.

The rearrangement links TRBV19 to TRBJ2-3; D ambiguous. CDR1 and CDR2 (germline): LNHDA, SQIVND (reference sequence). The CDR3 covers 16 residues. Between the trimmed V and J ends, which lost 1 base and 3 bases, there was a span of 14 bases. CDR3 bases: TGTGCCAGTAGTATAGGTATCCATAGAGATACAGATACGCAGTATTTT. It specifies CASSIGIHRDTDTQYF. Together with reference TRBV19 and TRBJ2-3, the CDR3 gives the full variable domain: DGGITQSPKYLFRKEGQNVTLSCEQNLNHDAMYWYRQDPGQGLRLIYYSQIVNDFQKGDIAEGYSVSREKKESFPLTVTSAQKNPTAFYLCASSIGIHRDTDTQYFGPGTRLTVL.

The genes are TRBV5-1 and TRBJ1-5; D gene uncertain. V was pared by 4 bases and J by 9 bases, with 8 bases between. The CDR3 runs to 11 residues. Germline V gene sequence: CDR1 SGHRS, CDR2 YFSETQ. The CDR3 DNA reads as TGCGCCAGCAGCCTAGGTCCGCCCCAGCATTTT. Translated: CASSLGPPQHF.

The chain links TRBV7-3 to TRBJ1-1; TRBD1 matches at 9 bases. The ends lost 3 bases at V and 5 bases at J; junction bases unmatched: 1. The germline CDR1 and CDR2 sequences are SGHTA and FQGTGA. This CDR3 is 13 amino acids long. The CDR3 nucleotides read TGTGCCAGCAGCTTCGGGACAGGGACTGAAGCTTTCTTT. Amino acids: CASSFGTGTEAFF.

The CDR3, as DNA: TGTGCCAGCAGTTTCGGGGGGCGTCTTTACGAGCAGTACTTC. This codes for CASSFGGRLYEQYF. The genes are TRBV27 and TRBJ2-7; D might be TRBD2 (7 bases). V was shortened by 3 bases and J by 4 bases, with 13 bases between the two germline ends. The CDR3 has 14 amino acids. CDR1 MNHEY and CDR2 SMNVEV come from the germline V gene (reference sequence).

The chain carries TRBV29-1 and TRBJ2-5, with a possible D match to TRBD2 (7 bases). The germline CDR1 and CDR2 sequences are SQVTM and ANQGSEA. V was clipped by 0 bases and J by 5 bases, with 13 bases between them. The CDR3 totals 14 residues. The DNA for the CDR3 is TGCAGCGTTGAAGAGCGGGGGCGAGGGGAGACCCAGTACTTC. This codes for CSVEERGRGETQYF.

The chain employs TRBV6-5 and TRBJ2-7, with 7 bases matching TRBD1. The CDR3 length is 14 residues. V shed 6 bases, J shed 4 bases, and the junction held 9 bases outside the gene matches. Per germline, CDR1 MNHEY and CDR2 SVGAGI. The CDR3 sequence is CASSPGQAQYEQYF. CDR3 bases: TGTGCCAGCAGCCCCGGACAGGCCCAATACGAGCAGTACTTC.

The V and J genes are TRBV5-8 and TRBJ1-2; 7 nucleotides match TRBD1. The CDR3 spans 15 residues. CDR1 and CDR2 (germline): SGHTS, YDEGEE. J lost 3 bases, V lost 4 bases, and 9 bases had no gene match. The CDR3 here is CASSPGITGDYGYTF. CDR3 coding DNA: TGTGCCAGCAGCCCTGGAATAACAGGGGACTATGGCTACACCTTC. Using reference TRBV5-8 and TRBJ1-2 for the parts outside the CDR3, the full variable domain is EAGVTQSPTHLIKTRGQQATLRCSPISGHTSVYWYQQALGLGLQFLLWYDEGEERNRGNFPPRFSGRQFPNYSSELNVNALELEDSALYLCASSPGITGDYGYTFGSGTRLTVV.

CDR3 sequence: CASSGGTGDSTHQAFF. CDR3 DNA: TGCGCCAGCAGCGGCGGGACAGGGGACTCGACCCACCAAGCTTTCTTT. The genes are TRBV5-1 and TRBJ1-1; 10 bases line up with TRBD1. CDR1 and CDR2 from the germline V gene are SGHRS and YFSETQ. There are 16 residues in the CDR3. Trimming at V came to 4 bases and at J to 9 bases, leaving 15 bases not matched to a gene.